This T cell receptor (beta chain) was obtained from a study of T-cell reconstitution after alpha-beta-depleted transplantation in children. With 2 bases removed from V and 5 bases from J, the gap between germline ends came to 16 bases. Germline V gene data show CDR1 as MNHEY and CDR2 as SMNVEV (reference sequence). The CDR3 length is 15 residues. The authors prepared the TCRbeta library with unique molecular identifiers. TCRdb redid the calling of the PCR reads with MiXCR, one entry per CDR3 protein. Found here are roughly 500,000 distinct CDR3 sequences, around a third of them singletons; the top ten hold about 2.3%.

The TCR originated in a human donor who donated a stem cell graft to a child with aplastic anemia. This specimen consisted of PBMCs from the stem cell graft donor, obtained from the stem cell graft. The V gene is TRBV27, the J gene TRBJ2-7; possibly TRBD1 for D (6 bases). CDR3 region: CASSLAGQKFHEQYF. In DNA form, the CDR3 reads TGTGCCAGCAGTTTAGCCGGACAGAAATTCCACGAGCAGTACTTC.